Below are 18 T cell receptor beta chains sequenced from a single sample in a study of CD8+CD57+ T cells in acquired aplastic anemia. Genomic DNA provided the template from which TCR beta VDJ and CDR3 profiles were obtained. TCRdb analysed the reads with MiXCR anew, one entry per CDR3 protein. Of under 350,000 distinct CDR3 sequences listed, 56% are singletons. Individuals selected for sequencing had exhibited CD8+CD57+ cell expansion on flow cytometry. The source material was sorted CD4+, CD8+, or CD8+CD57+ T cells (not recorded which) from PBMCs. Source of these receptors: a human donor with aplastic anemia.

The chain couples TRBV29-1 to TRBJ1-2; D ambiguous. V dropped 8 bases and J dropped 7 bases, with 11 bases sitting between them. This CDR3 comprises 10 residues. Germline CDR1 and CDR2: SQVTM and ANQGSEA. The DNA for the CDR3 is TGCAGCTTGGAGGTGGGTGGCTACACCTTC. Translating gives CSLEVGGYTF.

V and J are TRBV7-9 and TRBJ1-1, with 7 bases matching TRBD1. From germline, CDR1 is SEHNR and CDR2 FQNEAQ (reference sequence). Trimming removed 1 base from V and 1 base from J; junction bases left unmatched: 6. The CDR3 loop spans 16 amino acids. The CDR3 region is CASSLDIRTGNTEAFF. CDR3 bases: TGTGCCAGCAGCTTAGATATTCGGACAGGGAACACTGAAGCTTTCTTT.

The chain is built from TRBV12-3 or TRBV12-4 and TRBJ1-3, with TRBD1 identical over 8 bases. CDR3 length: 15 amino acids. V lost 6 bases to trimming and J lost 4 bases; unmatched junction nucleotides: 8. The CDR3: CASRQRTGNGNTIYF. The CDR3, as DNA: TGTGCCAGCAGACAGAGGACAGGGAACGGAAACACCATATATTTT.

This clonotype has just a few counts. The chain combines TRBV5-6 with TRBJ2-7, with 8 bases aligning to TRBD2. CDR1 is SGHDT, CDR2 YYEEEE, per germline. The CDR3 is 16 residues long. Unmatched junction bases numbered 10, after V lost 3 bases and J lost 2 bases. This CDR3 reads CASSSGGVSRPYEQYF. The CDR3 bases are TGTGCCAGCAGCTCGGGGGGGGTATCGAGACCCTACGAGCAGTACTTC.

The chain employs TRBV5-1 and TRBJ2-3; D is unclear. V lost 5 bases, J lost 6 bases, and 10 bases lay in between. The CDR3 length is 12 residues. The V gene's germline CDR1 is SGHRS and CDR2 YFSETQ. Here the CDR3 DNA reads TGCGCCAGCAGTCACGGGTTGGATACGCAGTATTTT. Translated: CASSHGLDTQYF.

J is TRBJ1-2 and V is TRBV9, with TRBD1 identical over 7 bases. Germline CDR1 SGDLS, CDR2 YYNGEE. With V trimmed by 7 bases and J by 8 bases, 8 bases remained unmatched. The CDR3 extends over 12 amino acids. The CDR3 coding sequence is TGTGCCAGCGAAGACAGGGCTTGGGGCTACACCTTC. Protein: CASEDRAWGYTF.

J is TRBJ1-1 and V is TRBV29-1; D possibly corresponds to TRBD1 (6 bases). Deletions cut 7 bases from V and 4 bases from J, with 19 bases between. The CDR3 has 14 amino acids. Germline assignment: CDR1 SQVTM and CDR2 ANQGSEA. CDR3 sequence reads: CSGRETGTGTEAFF. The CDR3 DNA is TGCAGCGGCAGGGAAACAGGGACGGGCACTGAAGCTTTCTTT.

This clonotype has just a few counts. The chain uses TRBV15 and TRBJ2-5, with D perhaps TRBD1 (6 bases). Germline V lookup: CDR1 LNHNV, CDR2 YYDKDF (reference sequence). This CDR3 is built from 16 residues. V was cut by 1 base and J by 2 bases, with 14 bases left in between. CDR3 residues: CATSRGTGLAQETQYF. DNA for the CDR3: TGTGCCACCAGCAGAGGCACAGGGTTAGCGCAAGAGACCCAGTACTTC.

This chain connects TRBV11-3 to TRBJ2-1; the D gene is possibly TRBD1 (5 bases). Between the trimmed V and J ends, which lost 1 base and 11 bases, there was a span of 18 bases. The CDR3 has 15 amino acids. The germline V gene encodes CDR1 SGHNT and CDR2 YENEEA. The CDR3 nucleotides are TGTGCCAGCAGCTTAGGTTGTGCAGGGAAAAATCAGCAGTTCTTC. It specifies CASSLGCAGKNQQFF.

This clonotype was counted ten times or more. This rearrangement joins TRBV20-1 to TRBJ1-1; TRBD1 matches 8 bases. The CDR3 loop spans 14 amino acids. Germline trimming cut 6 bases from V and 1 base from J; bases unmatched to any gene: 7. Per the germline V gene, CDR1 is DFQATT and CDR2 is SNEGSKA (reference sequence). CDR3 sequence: CSAPTGQGNTEAFF. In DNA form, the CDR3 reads TGCAGTGCCCCAACCGGACAGGGGAACACTGAAGCTTTCTTT.

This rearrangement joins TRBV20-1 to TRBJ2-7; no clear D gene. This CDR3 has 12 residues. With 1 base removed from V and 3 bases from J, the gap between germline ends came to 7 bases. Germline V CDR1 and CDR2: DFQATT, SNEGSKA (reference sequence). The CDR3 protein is CSARGQDYEQYF. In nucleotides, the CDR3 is TGCAGTGCTAGAGGCCAAGACTACGAGCAGTACTTC.

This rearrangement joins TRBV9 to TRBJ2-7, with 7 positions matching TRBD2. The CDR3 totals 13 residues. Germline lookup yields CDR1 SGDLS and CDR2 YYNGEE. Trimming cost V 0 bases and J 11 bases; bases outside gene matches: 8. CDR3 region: CASSVGVVGGKYF. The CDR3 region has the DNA TGTGCCAGCAGCGTAGGGGTGGTCGGGGGGAAGTACTTC. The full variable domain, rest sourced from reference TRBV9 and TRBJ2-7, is DSGVTQTPKHLITATGQRVTLRCSPRSGDLSVYWYQQSLDQGLQFLIQYYNGEERAKGNILERFSAQQFPDLHSELNLSSLELGDSALYFCASSVGVVGGKYFGPGTRLTVT.

CDR3 nucleotide sequence: TGTGCCAGCAGCCGGACTAGCGGGTTCTACGAGCAGTACTTC. Translation gives CASSRTSGFYEQYF. The J gene is TRBJ2-7, the V gene TRBV12-3 or TRBV12-4; the match to TRBD2 covers 11 bases. The CDR3 totals 14 residues. V gave up 6 bases and J gave up 3 bases; unmatched junction bases: 4.

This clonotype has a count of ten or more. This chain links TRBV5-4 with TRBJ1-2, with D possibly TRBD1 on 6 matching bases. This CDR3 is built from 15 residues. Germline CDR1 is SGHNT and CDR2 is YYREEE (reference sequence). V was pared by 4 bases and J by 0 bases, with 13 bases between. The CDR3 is CASSVGWDTNYGYTF. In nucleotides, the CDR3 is TGTGCCAGCAGCGTGGGGTGGGACACTAACTATGGCTACACCTTC.

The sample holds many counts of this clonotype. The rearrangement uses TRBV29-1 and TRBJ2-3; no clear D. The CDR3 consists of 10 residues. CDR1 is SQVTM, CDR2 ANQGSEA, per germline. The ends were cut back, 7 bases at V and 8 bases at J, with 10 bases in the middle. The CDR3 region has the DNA TGCAGCGGGTTTTACGTTACGCAGTATTTT. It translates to CSGFYVTQYF.

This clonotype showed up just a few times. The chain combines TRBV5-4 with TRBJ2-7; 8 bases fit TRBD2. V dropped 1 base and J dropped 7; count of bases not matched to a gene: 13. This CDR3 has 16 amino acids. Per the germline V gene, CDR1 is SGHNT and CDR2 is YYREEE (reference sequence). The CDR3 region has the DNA TGTGCCAGCAGCTTGCACGGGGGGGGGGGGGTAAAAGAGCAGTACTTC. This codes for CASSLHGGGGVKEQYF. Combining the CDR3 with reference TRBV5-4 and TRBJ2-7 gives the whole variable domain ETGVTQSPTHLIKTRGQQVTLRCSSQSGHNTVSWYQQALGQGPQFIFQYYREEENGRGNFPPRFSGLQFPNYSSELNVNALELDDSALYLCASSLHGGGGVKEQYFGPGTRLTVT.

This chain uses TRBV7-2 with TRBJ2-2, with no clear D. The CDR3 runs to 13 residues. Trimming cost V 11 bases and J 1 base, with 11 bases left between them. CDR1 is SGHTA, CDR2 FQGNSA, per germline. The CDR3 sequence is CADRPMNTGELFF. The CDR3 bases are TGTGCCGACCGCCCGATGAACACCGGGGAGCTGTTTTTT.

CDR3 in DNA: TGTGCCACCAGTTTGTTCGGGGTTAATGAAAAACTGTTTTTT. Translation gives CATSLFGVNEKLFF. The chain couples TRBV15 to TRBJ1-4; D ambiguous. Germline loops: CDR1 LNHNV, CDR2 YYDKDF (reference sequence). This CDR3 has 14 residues. V was cut by 6 bases and J by 4 bases, with 12 bases left in between. Variable domain in full (rest from reference TRBV15 and TRBJ1-4): DAMVIQNPRYQVTQFGKPVTLSCSQTLNHNVMYWYQQKSSQAPKLLFHYYDKDFNNEADTPDNFQSRRPNTSFCFLDIRSPGLGDTAMYLCATSLFGVNEKLFFGSGTQLSVL.